Listed below are T cell receptor beta chains from one sample, sequenced in a study of T-cell reconstitution after alpha-beta-depleted transplantation in children. TCRdb ran MiXCR on the PCR reads and lists one entry per CDR3 protein. The sample shows 350,000 to 500,000 distinct CDR3 sequences, 43% of them seen only once. Sample: PBMCs, taken before TCRalphabeta/CD19-depleted stem cell transplant. These TCRs come from a girl aged 2 to 9 with aplastic anemia, due to receive a stem cell transplant. Each CDR3 is given with its conserved first and last residue. The D gene is left open where the match is weak. Clone size appears in some rows only: once, few, many, or a class for an expanded clone.

>-|-|13|TRBV5-1
CASSLGQDSPLHF
>-|TRBD2|15|TRBV3-1
CASSRRAGAGNEQFF
>many|-|10|TRBV2
CASSEYEQYF
>few|TRBD1|16|TRBV24-1
CATSDSDRTGTDTQYF
>-|-|13|TRBV20-1
CSARQCSNQPQHF
>-|-|15|TRBV4-3
CASSQGRGSSYEQYF
>-|TRBD1|15|TRBV6-5
CASSSVRQGVGGYTF
>many|TRBD2|15|TRBV10-3
CAISESGGRRETQYF
>-|-|16|TRBV7-7
CASSPPAGSYNSPLHF
>-|-|13|TRBV12-3/TRBV12-4
CASSLRRWDIQYF
>-|TRBD2|18|TRBV7-3
CASSPSGLAGGGRETQYF
>-|-|14|TRBV4-2
CARGFMGADNEQFF
>-|TRBD2|15|TRBV4-3
CASSHSSGRADTQYF
>many|-|14|TRBV7-9
CASAVGTPYYGYTF
>many|TRBD2|17|TRBV6-1
CASSERSLLAGAYEQYF
>many|-|16|TRBV4-2
CASSQGERRLNEKLFF
>many|-|12|TRBV7-9
CASSFRYAEAFF
>many|-|13|TRBV12-3/TRBV12-4
CASGLQNTGELFF
>-|TRBD1|13|TRBV20-1
CSALGQGLLEQYF
>few|-|14|TRBV7-3
CASSYAGGGQEQFF
>-|-|14|TRBV6-5
CASSYQGRAYEQYF
>few|-|14|TRBV12-5
CASGLDSPSGEAFF
>-|-|15|TRBV9
CASSPFRASSYEQYF
>few|TRBD2|13|TRBV20-1
CSAPTSGPYEQYF
>-|-|15|TRBV3-1
CASSQDQSRVYGYTF
>-|-|13|TRBV7-3
CASSLMRWETQYF
>-|TRBD2|17|TRBV7-2
CASSPRVGGSTYNEQFF
>-|TRBD1|15|TRBV6-5
CASSYRQGARETQYF
>-|TRBD1|17|TRBV15
CATSRAPLDRGEEKLFF
>-|-|14|TRBV9
CASSETGYPTEQYF
>many|-|14|TRBV18
CASSPPPAGNTIYF
>-|-|15|TRBV4-2
CASSQVSGTGYEQYF
>few|TRBD1|15|TRBV7-9
CASSIRQGPTDTQYF
>many|TRBD1|18|TRBV11-2
CASSRTGQGPTGGHTIYF
>-|-|14|TRBV6-5
CASSYRQGTDTQYF
>-|TRBD2|14|TRBV20-1
CSATSSGRTYEQYF
>-|-|15|TRBV7-2
CASSLAISAQETQYF
>many|-|14|TRBV6-1
CASSGAPSPYGYTF
>-|TRBD2|15|TRBV7-9
CASSLASGSTHEQFF
>few|TRBD1|14|TRBV10-3
CAINGQGMGDTQYF
>-|TRBD2|14|TRBV24-1
CATRTSTPPYEQYF
>-|TRBD2|14|TRBV4-2
CACSQSGSGETQYF
>-|TRBD1|14|TRBV29-1
CSVEFGSGGYEQYF
>few|-|15|TRBV20-1
CSARQGSSGANVLTF
>-|-|12|TRBV18
CASSPRYNEQFF
>few|TRBD1|17|TRBV6-2/TRBV6-3
CASSRDRVRPNTGELFF
>-|TRBD2|14|TRBV20-1
CSARTGGPTDTQYF
>-|-|13|TRBV7-3
CASSGWDTDTQYF
>few|-|15|TRBV20-1
CSAFRQDSSPYEQYF
>-|-|16|TRBV6-5
CASSSGRGRGGTEAFF
>-|-|13|TRBV20-1
CSASGDNNQPQHF
>many|-|14|TRBV5-5
CASSRRATNEKLFF
>many|-|13|TRBV27
CASSVNYRQPQHF
>-|TRBD2|17|TRBV12-3/TRBV12-4
CASSLFSPRLAENIQYF
>many|TRBD2|15|TRBV7-2
CASTQAGGNTGELFF
>-|TRBD1|12|TRBV12-3/TRBV12-4
CASRSTGYGYTF
>few|-|13|TRBV3-1
CASSSVETYEQYF
>-|-|15|TRBV20-1
CSAKQGRDGALEQYF
>many|TRBD1|14|TRBV28
CASSSGTGVYEQYF